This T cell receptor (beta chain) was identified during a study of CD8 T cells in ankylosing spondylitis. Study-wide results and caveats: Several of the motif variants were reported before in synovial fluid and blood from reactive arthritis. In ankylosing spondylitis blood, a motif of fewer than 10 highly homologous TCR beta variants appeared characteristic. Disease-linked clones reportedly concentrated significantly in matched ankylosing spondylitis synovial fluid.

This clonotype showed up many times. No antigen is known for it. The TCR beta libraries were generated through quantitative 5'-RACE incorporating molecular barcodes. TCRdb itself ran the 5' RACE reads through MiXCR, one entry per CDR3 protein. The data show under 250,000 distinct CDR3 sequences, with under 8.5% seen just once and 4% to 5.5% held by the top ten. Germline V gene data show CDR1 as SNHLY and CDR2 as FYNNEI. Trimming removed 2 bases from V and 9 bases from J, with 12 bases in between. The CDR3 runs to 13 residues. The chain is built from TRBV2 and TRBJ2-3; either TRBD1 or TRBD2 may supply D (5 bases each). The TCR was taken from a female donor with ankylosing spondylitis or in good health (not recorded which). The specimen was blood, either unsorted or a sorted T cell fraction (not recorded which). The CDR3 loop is CASSEQGRATQYF. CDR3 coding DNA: TGTGCCAGCAGTGAACAGGGACGGGCCACGCAGTATTTT.